This is a list of T cell receptor beta chains from one sample in a study of graft-versus-host responses after intestinal transplantation. Sequenced by immunoSEQ multiplex PCR; TCRdb stores in-frame clones only, minus some. The repertoire has roughly 70,000 clones, over 70% of them found once; the top ten carry 0.39%. Their antigens remain unidentified. Sample: unstimulated CD4+ T cells sorted from spleen or lymph node cells, taken before transplant. Source of these receptors: a human donor who was the organ donor for an intestinal transplant. CDR3s include the opening cysteine and the closing phenylalanine or tryptophan. Each record gives: clone size, D gene, V gene, J gene, CDR3 protein, CDR3 DNA. D genes are given only for firm matches. Some rows mark clone size as missing; the rest say once, few, many or name a class of expanded clone.

NA	NA	TRBV14	TRBJ2-3	CASSRRTGLADTQYF	TGTGCCAGCAGCCGAAGAACAGGGTTGGCGGATACGCAGTATTTT
few	NA	TRBV12-5	TRBJ2-3	CASGLGAPTDTQYF	TGTGCTAGTGGTTTAGGGGCCCCCACAGATACGCAGTATTTT
NA	TRBD1	TRBV5-4	TRBJ1-2	CASSSDRGVFRGYTF	TGTGCCAGCAGCTCTGACAGGGGGGTTTTTCGTGGCTACACCTTC
NA	NA	TRBV2	TRBJ2-5	CASSEWVGLQETQYF	TGTGCCAGCAGTGAGTGGGTGGGCTTACAAGAGACCCAGTACTTC
NA	TRBD1	TRBV15	TRBJ2-6	CATRTGAGANVLTF	TGTGCCACCAGGACAGGGGCTGGGGCCAACGTCCTGACTTTC
NA	NA	TRBV5-1	TRBJ2-1	CASSMGLNSYNEQFF	TGCGCCAGCAGCATGGGACTCAACTCCTACAATGAGCAGTTCTTC
NA	TRBD1	TRBV28	TRBJ1-2	CASSDRGRGYGYTF	TGTGCCAGCAGTGACAGGGGGCGCGGCTATGGCTACACCTTC
once	NA	TRBV6-5	TRBJ2-5	CASSYSGLETQYF	TGTGCCAGCAGTTACTCCGGGTTGGAGACCCAGTACTTC
once	TRBD2	TRBV7-2	TRBJ2-3	CASSLVTSGSADTQYF	TGTGCCAGCAGCTTAGTTACTAGCGGTAGCGCAGATACGCAGTATTTT
NA	TRBD1	TRBV9	TRBJ1-1	CASSVGQGTEAFF	TGTGCCAGCAGCGTAGGACAGGGGACTGAAGCTTTCTTT
once	NA	TRBV30	TRBJ1-2	CAGSRFDYGYTF	TGTGCCGGAAGCAGGTTCGACTATGGCTACACCTTC
once	TRBD1	TRBV6-1	TRBJ1-5	CASSATGVDQPQHF	TGTGCCAGCAGTGCAACAGGGGTCGATCAGCCCCAGCATTTT
NA	TRBD1	TRBV11-2	TRBJ1-3	CASSLDRVRGNTIYF	TGTGCCAGCAGCCTCGACAGGGTGAGGGGAAACACCATATATTTT
NA	TRBD1	TRBV2	TRBJ1-5	CASREGQGRGQPQHF	TGTGCCAGCAGAGAAGGACAGGGGAGAGGTCAGCCCCAGCATTTT
NA	NA	TRBV5-1	TRBJ2-2	CASSLAGVNTGELFF	TGCGCCAGCAGCTTGGCCGGGGTGAACACCGGGGAGCTGTTTTTT
NA	NA	TRBV28	TRBJ1-2	CASNLSQATHRGYTF	TGTGCCAGCAACCTTTCCCAGGCCACACACCGTGGCTACACCTTC
once	NA	TRBV4-1	TRBJ2-4	CASSQDEGLFKNIQYF	TGCGCCAGCAGCCAAGATGAAGGACTTTTCAAAAACATTCAGTACTTC
NA	TRBD1	TRBV7-6	TRBJ2-3	CASSLQGAVTDTQYF	TGTGCCAGCAGCCTTCAGGGGGCGGTCACAGATACGCAGTATTTT
few	TRBD1	TRBV2	TRBJ1-1	CASREQGMNTEAFF	TGTGCCAGCAGGGAACAGGGGATGAACACTGAAGCTTTCTTT
NA	NA	TRBV6-1	TRBJ1-4	CAISSGTTNEKLFF	TGTGCCATCTCGTCAGGGACAACTAATGAAAAACTGTTTTTT
NA	NA	TRBV5-1	TRBJ1-2	CASSAIDRPNYGYTF	TGCGCCAGCAGCGCAATCGACAGGCCTAACTATGGCTACACCTTC
NA	TRBD2	TRBV2	TRBJ2-3	CASSFPGLASSSWYF	TGTGCCAGCAGTTTCCCCGGACTAGCGTCCTCTTCGTGGTATTTT
NA	NA	TRBV5-8	TRBJ2-5	CASSFSREETQYF	TGTGCCAGCAGTTTTTCCCGAGAAGAGACCCAGTACTTC
NA	NA	TRBV7-6	TRBJ2-5	CASSLETGGETQYF	TGTGCCAGCAGCTTAGAGACAGGCGGGGAGACCCAGTACTTC
NA	TRBD1	TRBV19	TRBJ2-3	CASSGQGVSTDTQYF	TGTGCCAGTAGCGGACAGGGGGTGAGCACAGATACGCAGTATTTT
NA	NA	TRBV6-6	TRBJ1-4	CASSYGPNEKLFF	TGTGCCAGCAGTTACGGCCCTAATGAAAAACTGTTTTTT
NA	NA	TRBV7-2	TRBJ2-2	CASSLSGVTGELFF	TGTGCCAGCAGCTTATCCGGAGTCACCGGGGAGCTGTTTTTT
NA	TRBD1	TRBV10-1	TRBJ2-2	CASSEPPGTGGTGELFF	TGCGCCAGCAGTGAGCCCCCCGGGACAGGGGGCACCGGGGAGCTGTTTTTT
NA	NA	TRBV30	TRBJ2-5	CAWSPSQETQYF	TGTGCCTGGAGCCCCTCCCAAGAGACCCAGTACTTC
NA	NA	TRBV7-2	TRBJ1-5	CASSFAATQPQHF	TGTGCCAGCAGCTTTGCAGCGACCCAGCCCCAGCATTTT
NA	NA	TRBV7-3	TRBJ1-1	CASSPRQGHRTEAFF	TGTGCCAGCAGCCCAAGGCAGGGACATAGGACTGAAGCTTTCTTT
NA	TRBD2	TRBV4-3	TRBJ2-1	CASRLAGASAEQFF	TGCGCCAGCAGACTAGCGGGGGCCTCTGCGGAGCAGTTCTTC
few	TRBD1	TRBV28	TRBJ1-3	CASSSPGTGYSGNTIYF	TGTGCCAGCAGTTCCCCCGGGACAGGTTACTCTGGAAACACCATATATTTT
NA	NA	TRBV11-2	TRBJ2-1	CASSLAGEQFF	TGTGCCAGCAGCTTAGCAGGTGAGCAGTTCTTC
once	TRBD2	TRBV7-6	TRBJ2-5	CASSYGTSGQETQYF	TGTGCCAGCAGCTATGGGACTAGCGGCCAAGAGACCCAGTACTTC
once	NA	TRBV10-3	TRBJ2-5	CAISEYGGRGRTQYF	TGTGCCATCAGTGAGTATGGAGGACGAGGCCGGACCCAGTACTTC